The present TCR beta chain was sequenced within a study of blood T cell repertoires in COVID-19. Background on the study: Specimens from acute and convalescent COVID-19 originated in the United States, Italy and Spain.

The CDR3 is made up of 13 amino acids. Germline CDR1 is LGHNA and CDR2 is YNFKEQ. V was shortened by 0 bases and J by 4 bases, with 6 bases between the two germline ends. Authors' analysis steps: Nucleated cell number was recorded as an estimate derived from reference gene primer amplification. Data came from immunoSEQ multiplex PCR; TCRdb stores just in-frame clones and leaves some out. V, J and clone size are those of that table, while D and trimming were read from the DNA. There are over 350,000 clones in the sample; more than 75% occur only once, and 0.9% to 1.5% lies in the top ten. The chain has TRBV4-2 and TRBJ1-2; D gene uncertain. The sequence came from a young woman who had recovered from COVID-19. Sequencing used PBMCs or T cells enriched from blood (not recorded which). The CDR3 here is CASSQDSSYGYTF. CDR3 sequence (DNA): TGTGCCAGCAGCCAAGATTCTTCCTATGGCTACACCTTC.